This T cell receptor (beta chain) is from a study of cytomegalovirus exposure and HLA in healthy donors. Trimming took off 4 bases at V and 3 bases at J, with 22 bases between the two ends. Germline loops: CDR1 SGHRS, CDR2 YFSETQ. This CDR3 spans 17 amino acids. With 60 Vbeta and 13 Jbeta primers, the PCR was carried out. Measured with immunoSEQ multiplex PCR; TCRdb has only the in-frame clones, and not every one. Of about 130,000 clones listed, 65% to 70% are singletons. Input material: PBMCs. This rearrangement joins TRBV5-1 to TRBJ1-1; D may be TRBD1 (6 bases). The source of this sequence is a human donor in good health. The CDR3 DNA follows: TGCGCCAGCAGCGCCCGGGACAAGGCCCTATTGGACACTGAAGCTTTCTTT. Its protein is CASSARDKALLDTEAFF.